What follows describes a single T cell receptor (beta chain). Its antigen is still unknown. Clones were sequenced by immunoSEQ multiplex PCR, and TCRdb holds only the in-frame ones, with some missing. The top ten hold under 5.5% of the sample, which has more than 100,000 clones, about nine tenths seen once. The germline V and J ends were trimmed by 2 bases and 2 bases, with 11 bases remaining between them. Looked up from germline, CDR1 is SGHKS and CDR2 is YYEKEE (reference sequence). There are 14 residues in the CDR3. The sample comes from a study of T cell responses to AZD1222 COVID-19 vaccine. Study-level information: Analyses pooled second doses at about 4 or about 12 weeks.

General study findings and limits: Spike-specific TCR breadth rose after two AZD1222 doses, and depth rose as well. Scientists sampled the repertoires only once the peak T cell response had passed. Mostly white British, mostly female donors; authors suggested clonal diversity may be underestimated.

This receptor was obtained from an adult in good health. The starting material was peripheral blood, obtained on day 0 of AZD1222 vaccination. The chain couples TRBV5-5 to TRBJ2-7; a possible D gene is TRBD2 (5 bases). This CDR3 reads CASSFGAGAYEQYF. CDR3 sequence (DNA): TGTGCCAGCAGCTTTGGTGCGGGTGCCTACGAGCAGTACTTC.